Sequencing of this T cell receptor beta chain was carried out in a study of CD8 T cells in Susac syndrome. RNA in amounts of roughly 0.5 to 1 ug was reverse transcribed with random hexamers. The TCR beta CDR3 was amplified by immunoSEQ multiplex PCR across 54 Vbeta, 13 Jbeta. TCRdb re-derived calls from the immunoSEQ multiplex PCR reads in MiXCR, one entry per CDR3 protein. The table lists about 190,000 distinct CDR3 sequences, approximately 93% of them singletons. TCR beta was sequenced from blood CD8+ and CD4+ T cells. The control group consisted of healthy donors matched for age and sex. Details on this clonotype: What it recognizes is unknown.

V was clipped by 8 bases and J by 4 bases, with 23 bases between them. Germline values: CDR1 DFQATT, CDR2 SNEGSKA (reference sequence). The CDR3 totals 16 residues. Study outcomes and limitations: Individuals included in the TCR sequencing and HLA analysis were acknowledged by the study to be relatively few in number.

The V gene is TRBV20-1, the J gene TRBJ1-4; D not resolved. Material for sequencing was CD4+ T cells from PBMCs. The receptor comes from a human donor in good health. The CDR3: CSFKEWRHPSNEKLFF. The CDR3, as DNA: TGCAGTTTTAAGGAGTGGAGACACCCTAGTAATGAAAAACTGTTTTTT.